The rows below give T cell receptor beta chains drawn from one sample of a study of neoadjuvant nivolumab and ipilimumab in lung cancer. The method was immunoSEQ multiplex PCR; TCRdb's version includes in-frame clones alone and lacks a portion of them. The sample has tens of thousands of clones, more than 85% seen once. The sequenced sample was peripheral blood, obtained after neoadjuvant nivolumab, alone or with ipilimumab, at or shortly before surgery. Every receptor here comes from an adult with non-small cell lung cancer. Both conserved end residues are part of each CDR3. The order of the fields is D gene, J gene, V gene, clone size, CDR3 protein, CDR3 DNA. A D gene is named only where the DNA matches it firmly. Only some rows state a clone size, as once, few, many or a class for expanded clones.

D gene: TRBD1
J gene: TRBJ2-7
V gene: TRBV29-1
clone size: -
CDR3 protein: CSVVGQGMEEQYF
CDR3 DNA: TGCAGCGTTGTGGGACAGGGAATGGAGGAGCAGTACTTC

D gene: TRBD1
J gene: TRBJ1-4
V gene: TRBV5-1
clone size: -
CDR3 protein: CASSLEGQGNEKLFF
CDR3 DNA: TGCGCCAGCAGCTTGGAGGGACAGGGTAATGAAAAACTGTTTTTT

D gene: TRBD2
J gene: TRBJ2-3
V gene: TRBV15
clone size: -
CDR3 protein: CATSSRGSTTDTQYF
CDR3 DNA: TGTGCCACCAGCAGCCGCGGGAGCACCACAGATACGCAGTATTTT

D gene: -
J gene: TRBJ2-6
V gene: TRBV5-5
clone size: -
CDR3 protein: CASSWRTAFSGANVLTF
CDR3 DNA: TGTGCCAGCAGCTGGAGGACAGCTTTCTCTGGGGCCAACGTCCTGACTTTC

D gene: -
J gene: TRBJ1-1
V gene: TRBV6-1
clone size: -
CDR3 protein: CASSDPITQGRAFF
CDR3 DNA: TGTGCCAGCAGTGACCCCATTACACAGGGTCGGGCTTTCTTT

D gene: -
J gene: TRBJ2-6
V gene: TRBV5-8
clone size: -
CDR3 protein: CASSRRAESGANVLTF
CDR3 DNA: TGTGCCAGCAGTAGGAGGGCCGAATCTGGGGCCAACGTCCTGACTTTC

D gene: -
J gene: TRBJ2-3
V gene: TRBV5-1
clone size: once
CDR3 protein: CASKLAPSDTQYF
CDR3 DNA: TGCGCCAGCAAACTAGCCCCCTCAGATACGCAGTATTTT

D gene: -
J gene: TRBJ2-4
V gene: TRBV7-2
clone size: -
CDR3 protein: CASSSFDRTFPIQYF
CDR3 DNA: TGTGCCAGCAGCTCATTTGATCGGACATTCCCCATTCAGTACTTC

D gene: -
J gene: TRBJ2-2
V gene: TRBV6-5
clone size: -
CDR3 protein: CASTMDTRNTGELFF
CDR3 DNA: TGTGCCAGCACCATGGACACCCGGAACACCGGGGAGCTGTTTTTT

D gene: -
J gene: TRBJ2-5
V gene: TRBV14
clone size: -
CDR3 protein: CASSQAGETQYF
CDR3 DNA: TGTGCCAGCAGCCAAGCAGGGGAGACCCAGTACTTC

D gene: TRBD1
J gene: TRBJ2-7
V gene: TRBV7-6
clone size: -
CDR3 protein: CASSPTGAGAYEQYF
CDR3 DNA: TGTGCCAGCAGCCCTACAGGGGCTGGGGCCTACGAGCAGTACTTC

D gene: -
J gene: TRBJ2-3
V gene: TRBV6-1
clone size: -
CDR3 protein: CASSLRDGDTDTQYF
CDR3 DNA: TGTGCCAGCAGTCTCAGGGACGGAGACACAGATACGCAGTATTTT

D gene: TRBD1
J gene: TRBJ1-1
V gene: TRBV18
clone size: -
CDR3 protein: CASSPRDRIAEAFF
CDR3 DNA: TGTGCCAGCTCACCCCGGGACAGGATAGCTGAAGCTTTCTTT

D gene: -
J gene: TRBJ1-1
V gene: TRBV11-2
clone size: -
CDR3 protein: CASSLGEASEAFF
CDR3 DNA: TGTGCCAGCAGCTTAGGAGAGGCGAGTGAAGCTTTCTTT

D gene: -
J gene: TRBJ1-2
V gene: TRBV19
clone size: -
CDR3 protein: CASSTQGSNYGYTF
CDR3 DNA: TGTGCCAGTAGTACCCAGGGGTCTAACTATGGCTACACCTTC

D gene: -
J gene: TRBJ1-4
V gene: TRBV5-1
clone size: -
CDR3 protein: CASSLVRSGATNEKLFF
CDR3 DNA: TGCGCCAGCAGCTTAGTCCGGTCGGGGGCAACTAATGAAAAACTGTTTTTT

D gene: TRBD1
J gene: TRBJ2-7
V gene: TRBV2
clone size: -
CDR3 protein: CASRTGSSYEQYF
CDR3 DNA: TGTGCCAGCAGGACAGGGAGCTCCTACGAGCAGTACTTC

D gene: -
J gene: TRBJ1-4
V gene: TRBV4-1
clone size: -
CDR3 protein: CASSQGVWGEKLFF
CDR3 DNA: TGCGCCAGCAGCCAAGGGGTCTGGGGGGAAAAACTGTTTTTT

D gene: TRBD2
J gene: TRBJ2-3
V gene: TRBV5-1
clone size: -
CDR3 protein: CASSLGLAGSTTDTQYF
CDR3 DNA: TGCGCCAGCAGCTTGGGACTAGCGGGCTCAACCACAGATACGCAGTATTTT

D gene: TRBD2
J gene: TRBJ2-7
V gene: TRBV7-9
clone size: -
CDR3 protein: CASSLGGGYEQYF
CDR3 DNA: TGTGCCAGCAGCTTGGGGGGGGGCTACGAGCAGTACTTC

D gene: TRBD1
J gene: TRBJ2-7
V gene: TRBV11-3
clone size: once
CDR3 protein: CASSLGQGAGEQYF
CDR3 DNA: TGTGCCAGCAGCCTGGGACAGGGGGCCGGGGAGCAGTACTTC

D gene: TRBD1
J gene: TRBJ2-5
V gene: TRBV7-9
clone size: -
CDR3 protein: CASSISTGAPGETQYF
CDR3 DNA: TGTGCCAGCAGCATATCGACAGGGGCTCCGGGGGAGACCCAGTACTTC

D gene: -
J gene: TRBJ1-5
V gene: TRBV7-8
clone size: -
CDR3 protein: CASSLGVQINSNQPQHF
CDR3 DNA: TGTGCCAGCAGCTTAGGGGTCCAGATCAATAGCAATCAGCCCCAGCATTTT

D gene: TRBD1
J gene: TRBJ2-7
V gene: TRBV4-1
clone size: -
CDR3 protein: CASSQDPGQGLLEQYF
CDR3 DNA: TGCGCCAGCAGCCAAGATCCCGGACAGGGGCTCCTCGAGCAGTACTTC

D gene: -
J gene: TRBJ2-7
V gene: TRBV5-1
clone size: -
CDR3 protein: CASSLDVGASSYEQYF
CDR3 DNA: TGCGCCAGCAGCTTGGACGTGGGGGCCAGCTCCTACGAGCAGTACTTC

D gene: TRBD1
J gene: TRBJ1-5
V gene: TRBV2
clone size: once
CDR3 protein: CASSDMSIGTGLNQPQHF
CDR3 DNA: TGTGCCAGCAGTGACATGTCTATCGGGACAGGGCTTAATCAGCCCCAGCATTTT

D gene: -
J gene: TRBJ1-1
V gene: TRBV5-1
clone size: -
CDR3 protein: CASSLRQNTEAFF
CDR3 DNA: TGCGCCAGCAGCTTGCGGCAAAACACTGAAGCTTTCTTT

D gene: TRBD2
J gene: TRBJ2-2
V gene: TRBV13
clone size: -
CDR3 protein: CASSSGLAGGNTGELFF
CDR3 DNA: TGTGCCAGCAGCTCGGGACTAGCGGGGGGGAACACCGGGGAGCTGTTTTTT

D gene: TRBD1
J gene: TRBJ1-5
V gene: TRBV10-3
clone size: -
CDR3 protein: CASGRDRVENQPQHF
CDR3 DNA: TGTGCCTCTGGACGGGACAGGGTTGAGAATCAGCCCCAGCATTTT

D gene: -
J gene: TRBJ1-4
V gene: TRBV18
clone size: -
CDR3 protein: CASSPETDLRNEKLFF
CDR3 DNA: TGTGCCAGCTCACCAGAAACAGACCTGAGGAATGAAAAACTGTTTTTT

D gene: -
J gene: TRBJ2-1
V gene: TRBV20-1
clone size: -
CDR3 protein: CSARHDSSQFF
CDR3 DNA: TGCAGTGCCCGACACGATAGTTCGCAGTTCTTC

D gene: -
J gene: TRBJ1-4
V gene: TRBV7-2
clone size: -
CDR3 protein: CASSLVAWTTNEKLFF
CDR3 DNA: TGTGCCAGCAGCTTAGTGGCGTGGACCACGAATGAAAAACTGTTTTTT

D gene: -
J gene: TRBJ2-3
V gene: TRBV20-1
clone size: -
CDR3 protein: CRSGRLDTQYF
CDR3 DNA: TGCAGATCTGGACGGTTGGATACGCAGTATTTT

D gene: -
J gene: TRBJ1-2
V gene: TRBV6-1
clone size: -
CDR3 protein: CASSEAGTSYGYTF
CDR3 DNA: TGTGCCAGCAGTGAAGCGGGGACATCCTATGGCTACACCTTC

D gene: -
J gene: TRBJ2-1
V gene: TRBV5-1
clone size: -
CDR3 protein: CASTERIWDEQFF
CDR3 DNA: TGCGCCAGCACGGAGCGGATATGGGATGAGCAGTTCTTC

D gene: -
J gene: TRBJ2-7
V gene: TRBV7-8
clone size: -
CDR3 protein: CASNPTGQYF
CDR3 DNA: TGTGCCAGCAACCCTACAGGGCAGTACTTC

D gene: TRBD1
J gene: TRBJ2-5
V gene: TRBV11-1
clone size: -
CDR3 protein: CASSRDREETQYF
CDR3 DNA: TGTGCCAGCAGCCGGGACAGGGAAGAGACCCAGTACTTC

D gene: TRBD2
J gene: TRBJ2-7
V gene: TRBV7-9
clone size: -
CDR3 protein: CASSLARLAGKNEQYF
CDR3 DNA: TGTGCCAGCAGCTTAGCGAGGTTAGCGGGAAAAAACGAGCAGTACTTC

D gene: TRBD1
J gene: TRBJ2-3
V gene: TRBV11-2
clone size: -
CDR3 protein: CASSSWTGGSDTQYF
CDR3 DNA: TGTGCCAGCAGCTCATGGACAGGGGGCTCGGATACGCAGTATTTT

D gene: -
J gene: TRBJ2-7
V gene: TRBV27
clone size: -
CDR3 protein: CASSLAPGSSYEQYF
CDR3 DNA: TGTGCCAGCAGTTTAGCCCCGGGGAGCTCCTACGAGCAGTACTTC